These 19 T cell receptor beta chains share one sample of origin, sequenced in a study of Graves' ophthalmopathy and Graves' hyperthyroidism. The authors amplified TCR beta CDR3 regions, and they did so from RNA transcripts for repertoire sequencing. First-round RT-PCR used HTBI primers; second-round multiplex PCR followed. TCRdb analysed the multiplex PCR reads with MiXCR anew, one entry per CDR3 protein. The table records 560,000 or so distinct CDR3 sequences, 35% to 40% of them present only once. The specimen sequenced was peripheral blood or thyroid tissue (not recorded which). These receptors originate from an adult man with Graves' hyperthyroidism.

This clonotype was seen at least ten times. The chain has TRBV13 and TRBJ1-4; a weak D match, TRBD1 (6 bases). V shed 5 bases and J shed 7 bases, with 8 bases lying between them. The CDR3 extends over 12 amino acids. In germline, CDR1 is PRHDT, CDR2 FYEKMQ (reference sequence). The CDR3 loop is CASSQGSEKLFF. CDR3 bases: TGTGCCAGCAGCCAGGGGAGTGAAAAACTGTTTTTT.

Many counts were recorded for this clonotype. The gene calls are TRBV29-1 and TRBJ1-2; TRBD1 aligns across 7 bases. Germline V CDR1 and CDR2: SQVTM, ANQGSEA. Trimming took 7 bases from V and 6 from J; bases not matched to a gene: 5. The CDR3 consists of 11 residues. CDR3: CSDKTGDGYTF. CDR3 nucleotides: TGCAGCGATAAAACAGGGGATGGCTACACCTTC.

This clonotype was recorded at least ten times. The chain recombines TRBV9 with TRBJ1-4; 7 nucleotides match TRBD1. The trim removed 4 bases at V and 7 bases at J, leaving 4 bases unmatched. Looked up from germline, CDR1 is SGDLS and CDR2 is YYNGEE. The CDR3 covers 13 residues. For the CDR3, the DNA is TGTGCCAGCAGCTCACGGGACAGTGAAAAACTGTTTTTT. It specifies CASSSRDSEKLFF.

The chain combines TRBV7-2 with TRBJ1-2; maybe TRBD1 (6 bases). Germline-derived CDR1 and CDR2 are SGHTA and FQGNSA. The CDR3 is made up of 15 amino acids. The V gene lost 1 base and the J gene lost 1 base, with 10 bases spanning the gap. This CDR3 is CASSLEQGDNYGYTF. DNA for the CDR3: TGTGCCAGCAGCTTAGAACAGGGAGATAACTATGGCTACACCTTC.

About this clonotype: One end of the junction fails to match germline, which may point to a read error. J is TRBJ1-5 and V is TRBV5-1; 8 bases fit TRBD1. Germline CDR1 and CDR2: SGHRS and YFSETQ. The CDR3 is 14 residues long. The CDR3 DNA is TGCGTCAGCAGCCCCGGACAGGGCGGTCAGCCCCAGCATTTT. Amino acid sequence: CVSSPGQGGQPQHF.

This clonotype was detected many times. This rearrangement joins TRBV29-1 to TRBJ1-4, with TRBD1 as a possible D gene (5 bases). Germline V gene data show CDR1 as SQVTM and CDR2 as ANQGSEA. CDR3 length equals 11 residues. Trimming removed 6 bases at V and 8 bases at J, with 10 bases between. CDR3 sequence: CSVGDGEKLFF. CDR3 DNA sequence: TGCAGCGTCGGGGACGGGGAAAAACTGTTTTTT.

This clonotype was seen just once. In this CDR3 the conserved last residue, phenylalanine or tryptophan, is missing, so a read error is likely. No DNA is shown, since the ends of the CDR3 on it are uncertain; the CDR3 is the one TCRdb lists. The chain couples TRBV12-3 or TRBV12-4 to TRBJ2-5; TRBD2, the D gene given by the table, was not confirmed from the DNA. The CDR3 has 9 residues if both end residues are counted. CDR3 region: CASIGGLAG.

Comment on this clonotype: At one of its ends the junction is not consistent with the germline gene, which may arise from a read error. The rearrangement joins TRBV7-9 to TRBJ2-7; 8 bases map to TRBD1. The J call may be incorrect, as the DNA end agrees better with TRBJ2-1. CDR1 is SEHNR and CDR2 is FQNEAQ in the germline V gene (reference sequence). This CDR3 region has 16 residues. The CDR3 bases are TGCGCCAGCAGCTATTTTCCGGGACAGGCTTCAGGTGAGCAGTTCTTC. Amino acid sequence: CASSYFPGQASGEQFF.

The table lists this clonotype with many counts. The CDR3 loop is CASSYTGTAYSGANVLTF. In DNA, the CDR3 is TGTGCCAGCAGCTACACCGGGACGGCTTACTCTGGGGCCAACGTCCTGACTTTC. The chain has TRBV9 and TRBJ2-6; D is possibly TRBD1 or TRBD2 (5 bases each). There are 18 residues in the CDR3. Per germline, CDR1 SGDLS and CDR2 YYNGEE. The V end was cut by 4 bases, the J end by 0 bases, with 17 bases between.

In its sample, this clonotype was seen many times. The chain carries TRBV12-3 or TRBV12-4 and TRBJ2-5; 7 bases match TRBD2. The CDR3 loop spans 14 amino acids. With 3 bases clipped from V and 4 bases from J, the junction kept 5 bases outside the gene matches. Here the CDR3 reads CASSFSSGTETQYF. In nucleotides, the CDR3 is TGTGCCAGCAGTTTTTCCAGCGGGACAGAGACCCAGTACTTC.

The V and J genes are TRBV7-9 and TRBJ1-1, with D tentatively TRBD1 (5 bases). With 5 bases removed from V and 0 bases from J, the gap between germline ends came to 22 bases. CDR3 length equals 18 residues. CDR1 and CDR2 from the germline V gene are SEHNR and FQNEAQ (reference sequence). The CDR3 DNA sequence: TGTGCCAGCAGCCGTCCCGTAGGCAGGGAGAGGGTGAACACTGAAGCTTTCTTT. Residues: CASSRPVGRERVNTEAFF.

This clonotype was picked up a small number of times. The chain recombines TRBV7-8 with TRBJ2-3, with 7 nucleotides matching TRBD2. The CDR3 spans 13 residues. V lost 5 bases and J lost 2; bases outside the gene matches: 1. CDR1 and CDR2 from the germline V gene are SGHVS and FQNEAQ. CDR3 DNA sequence: TGTGCCAGCAGCCGGGACTACACAGATACGCAGTATTTT. Residues: CASSRDYTDTQYF.

This clonotype appeared once. The rearrangement uses TRBV29-1 and TRBJ2-7; D is possibly TRBD2 (5 bases). V was clipped by 3 bases and J by 2 bases, with 11 bases between them. The germline CDR1 and CDR2 sequences are SQVTM and ANQGSEA. The CDR3 is 13 amino acids. CDR3 sequence: CSVDLEGTYEQYF. In DNA, the CDR3 is TGCAGCGTTGACCTTGAGGGCACCTACGAGCAGTACTTC.

This clonotype appeared many times. The V call is TRBV12-3 or TRBV12-4, the J call TRBJ1-1, with D unresolved. This CDR3 region has 14 residues. The V end lost 6 bases, the J end lost 5 bases, and 16 bases lay between the germline ends. In DNA form, the CDR3 reads TGTGCCAGCAGCATCCCGGAGGGAGAGACTGAAGCTTTCTTT. Protein: CASSIPEGETEAFF.

The V call is TRBV29-1, the J call TRBJ2-7, with TRBD2 matching 11 bases. V shed 8 bases and J 4 bases; nucleotides not matched to a gene: 7. Germline-derived CDR1 and CDR2 are SQVTM and ANQGSEA. The CDR3 totals 13 residues. The CDR3 sequence is CSSRTSGYYEQYF. The CDR3 nucleotides are TGCAGCTCCAGGACTAGCGGGTATTACGAGCAGTACTTC.

This clonotype was detected only a few times. The chain couples TRBV4-1 to TRBJ1-6, with 7 bases fitting TRBD1. V dropped 0 bases and J dropped 6; count of bases not matched to a gene: 8. The CDR3 spans 17 residues. Germline CDR1 reads MGHRA; CDR2 reads YSYEKL. This CDR3 is CASSQERPGQLNSPLHF. The CDR3 DNA is TGCGCCAGCAGCCAAGAAAGACCGGGACAGCTTAATTCACCCCTCCACTTT.

This clonotype came up many times. The chain combines TRBV29-1 with TRBJ2-5, with unresolved D. The germline V gene has CDR1 SQVTM and CDR2 ANQGSEA. This CDR3 is built from 14 residues. Trimming took off 4 bases at V and 1 base at J, with 13 bases between the two ends. The CDR3 DNA follows: TGCAGCGTTGTGCCCCGAATTCGCCAAGAGACCCAGTACTTC. This encodes CSVVPRIRQETQYF.

V gene TRBV5-1 combines with J gene TRBJ2-3; D remains ambiguous. The V gene lost 2 bases and the J gene lost 2 bases, with 12 bases spanning the gap. Germline V CDR1 and CDR2: SGHRS, YFSETQ. The CDR3 covers 15 residues. The CDR3 here is CASSFSDMNTDTQYF. The CDR3 DNA reads TGCGCCAGCAGCTTTAGTGACATGAACACAGATACGCAGTATTTT.

V usage is TRBV6-6 and J usage is TRBJ1-1, with TRBD1 matching 10 bases. This CDR3 spans 16 amino acids. From germline, CDR1 is MNHNY and CDR2 SVGAGI (reference sequence). Trimming took 6 bases from V and 1 from J; bases not matched to a gene: 8. CDR3 nucleotide sequence: TGTGCCAGCAGGAGGGTTGACAGGGGGCCGAACACTGAAGCTTTCTTT. The encoded protein is CASRRVDRGPNTEAFF.